A selection of T cell receptor beta chains follows, all from one sample in a study of T cell changes during pregnancy in multiple sclerosis. Assay: immunoSEQ multiplex PCR; the TCRdb copy retains only in-frame clones and omits some. The sample lists under 45,000 clones; less than 90% were seen once. The sample here was CD4+ T cells from peripheral blood mononuclear cells, taken in the second trimester of pregnancy. Every receptor here comes from a female donor with multiple sclerosis, enrolled in a pregnancy study. The CDR3 runs from the conserved cysteine through the conserved F or W. The D gene is left open where the match is weak. Expanded clones are given a class, and other clones once, few, many or no size at all.

clone size	CDR3 length	J gene	V gene	D gene	CDR3 protein	CDR3 DNA
.	14	TRBJ2-5	TRBV7-2	.	CASSTSRGQETQYF	TGTGCCAGCAGCACCTCTCGCGGCCAAGAGACCCAGTACTTC
once	18	TRBJ1-1	TRBV19	.	CASSSLTQLGVMNTEAFF	TGTGCCAGTAGTTCTCTAACACAGCTCGGCGTAATGAACACTGAAGCTTTCTTT
.	11	TRBJ1-2	TRBV10-3	.	CAISVGAGYTF	TGTGCCATCAGTGTTGGAGCTGGCTACACCTTC
.	12	TRBJ1-5	TRBV28	TRBD1	CASHRGLQPQHF	TGTGCCAGCCACAGGGGTCTGCAGCCCCAGCATTTT
.	15	TRBJ2-3	TRBV29-1	TRBD1	CSAHSGTGGTDTQYF	TGCAGCGCCCATTCCGGGACAGGGGGCACAGATACGCAGTATTTT
.	15	TRBJ1-4	TRBV5-4	.	CASSPGNRQNEKLFF	TGTGCCAGCAGCCCCGGGAACCGGCAGAATGAAAAACTGTTTTTT
.	14	TRBJ1-5	TRBV10-3	TRBD1	CAIRETGGDQPQHF	TGTGCCATCAGGGAAACAGGGGGCGATCAGCCCCAGCATTTT
.	17	TRBJ2-1	TRBV5-1	.	CASSSYTGSASLGEQFF	TGCGCCAGCAGCTCATACACAGGCTCAGCCTCCCTGGGTGAGCAGTTCTTC
.	17	TRBJ1-5	TRBV19	.	CASSIDQGHPYNQPQHF	TGTGCCAGTAGTATAGATCAAGGACACCCTTACAATCAGCCCCAGCATTTT
.	15	TRBJ2-5	TRBV14	TRBD1	CASSRDGTGVETQYF	TGTGCCAGCAGCCGAGACGGGACAGGGGTTGAGACCCAGTACTTC
.	13	TRBJ1-1	TRBV6-4	.	CASSVSVNTEAFF	TGTGCCAGCAGTGTGTCTGTAAACACTGAAGCTTTCTTT
.	15	TRBJ2-2	TRBV19	TRBD2	CATEAGGRAGGELFF	TGTGCCACCGAAGCTGGCGGGAGGGCCGGCGGGGAGCTGTTTTTT
.	18	TRBJ2-1	TRBV5-1	TRBD2	CASSLVGGVIAGSYEQFF	TGCGCCAGCAGCTTGGTTGGGGGGGTAATAGCGGGATCGTATGAGCAGTTCTTC
.	14	TRBJ1-1	TRBV5-6	.	CASRAGVGLTEAFF	TGTGCCAGCAGGGCTGGAGTGGGTCTCACTGAAGCTTTCTTT
.	13	TRBJ2-1	TRBV7-6	TRBD1	CASSYRQGDEQFF	TGTGCCAGCAGCTACCGACAGGGCGATGAGCAGTTCTTC
.	14	TRBJ2-1	TRBV6-5	TRBD2	CASNSLAGGNEQFF	TGTGCCAGCAACAGCTTAGCGGGAGGAAATGAGCAGTTCTTC
.	12	TRBJ2-1	TRBV27	TRBD2	CASSRGGNEQFF	TGTGCCAGCAGCCGGGGAGGGAATGAGCAGTTCTTC
.	15	TRBJ2-7	TRBV10-3	TRBD1	CAISLGQGQGDEQYF	TGTGCCATCAGTCTCGGGCAAGGGCAGGGGGACGAGCAGTACTTC
.	13	TRBJ2-1	TRBV5-4	.	CASSSAGRYEQFF	TGTGCCAGCAGCTCCGCGGGACGCTATGAGCAGTTCTTC
.	14	TRBJ2-1	TRBV5-8	TRBD2	CASSLGLARNEQFF	TGTGCCAGCAGCTTAGGACTAGCGCGTAATGAGCAGTTCTTC
.	13	TRBJ2-1	TRBV7-9	TRBD2	CASSSSGSSEQFF	TGTGCCAGCAGCTCTAGCGGGAGCAGTGAGCAGTTCTTC
.	19	TRBJ2-1	TRBV7-9	.	CASSLGVGRDRGFYNEQFF	TGTGCCAGCAGCTTAGGGGTAGGGCGGGACCGAGGATTTTACAATGAGCAGTTCTTC
few	13	TRBJ1-1	TRBV29-1	TRBD1	CSATGTGFSEAFF	TGCAGTGCTACCGGGACAGGGTTTAGTGAAGCTTTCTTT
.	15	TRBJ2-2	TRBV7-2	TRBD2	CASSRTSGRSGELFF	TGTGCCAGCAGTCGGACTAGCGGGAGGTCTGGGGAGCTGTTTTTT
.	14	TRBJ2-7	TRBV7-9	TRBD1	CASSPLGQAYEQYF	TGTGCCAGCAGCCCGCTGGGACAGGCTTACGAGCAGTACTTC
.	16	TRBJ1-4	TRBV4-3	.	CASSQGSRVGNEKLFF	TGCGCCAGCAGCCAAGGGTCCAGGGTCGGAAATGAAAAACTGTTTTTT
.	17	TRBJ2-2	TRBV19	TRBD2	CASSRGLAGVGTGELFF	TGTGCCAGTAGTAGGGGACTAGCGGGAGTGGGCACCGGGGAGCTGTTTTTT
.	15	TRBJ2-3	TRBV5-1	.	CASSLVGTSTDTQYF	TGCGCCAGCAGCTTGGTTGGGACTAGCACAGATACGCAGTATTTT
.	15	TRBJ1-1	TRBV15	TRBD1	CATSTRTGAVTEAFF	TGTGCCACCAGCACCCGGACAGGGGCGGTCACTGAAGCTTTCTTT
once	14	TRBJ2-5	TRBV2	TRBD2	CASSVLAGEETQYF	TGTGCCAGCAGTGTTCTAGCGGGAGAAGAGACCCAGTACTTC
.	15	TRBJ1-3	TRBV5-1	TRBD1	CASSLEGQAGNTIYF	TGCGCCAGCAGCTTGGAGGGACAGGCTGGAAACACCATATATTTT
.	18	TRBJ2-1	TRBV9	.	CASSVVPLGAGSYNEQFF	TGTGCCAGCAGCGTAGTCCCATTAGGTGCGGGAAGCTACAATGAGCAGTTCTTC
.	14	TRBJ2-3	TRBV19	.	CASSIEGAPYTQYF	TGTGCCAGTAGTATCGAGGGAGCACCGTATACGCAGTATTTT
.	14	TRBJ2-6	TRBV7-9	.	CASTGSSGANVLTF	TGTGCCAGCACCGGTAGCTCTGGGGCCAACGTCCTGACTTTC
once	14	TRBJ2-3	TRBV5-1	TRBD1	CASSGTGVPDTQYF	TGCGCCAGCAGTGGGACAGGGGTCCCAGATACGCAGTATTTT
.	14	TRBJ2-7	TRBV28	.	CASSFPTGPYEQYF	TGTGCCAGCAGTTTCCCGACAGGTCCCTACGAGCAGTACTTC
.	14	TRBJ1-4	TRBV5-6	.	CASSSGGPSEKLFF	TGTGCCAGCAGCTCGGGGGGCCCGAGTGAAAAACTGTTTTTT
.	13	TRBJ2-2	TRBV19	TRBD2	CASSIRGAGELFF	TGTGCCAGTAGTATACGGGGGGCCGGGGAGCTGTTTTTT
.	14	TRBJ2-5	TRBV14	TRBD1	CASSQGGNRGTQYF	TGTGCCAGCAGCCAAGGGGGAAACAGGGGCACCCAGTACTTC
once	13	TRBJ1-3	TRBV19	TRBD1	CASGTASGNTIYF	TGTGCCAGTGGGACAGCCTCTGGAAACACCATATATTTT
.	15	TRBJ2-7	TRBV5-6	TRBD1	CASSVPGTGFDEQYF	TGTGCCAGCAGCGTACCCGGGACAGGGTTCGACGAGCAGTACTTC
.	13	TRBJ2-1	TRBV19	.	CASSIAGRNEQFF	TGTGCCAGTAGTATAGCGGGTCGGAATGAGCAGTTCTTC
.	16	TRBJ2-3	TRBV7-8	TRBD2	CASSSSGRWGTDTQYF	TGTGCCAGCAGCTCTAGCGGGAGATGGGGCACAGATACGCAGTATTTT
.	18	TRBJ1-5	TRBV7-9	TRBD1	CASSLGGFSGTGDQPQHF	TGTGCCAGCAGCTTAGGGGGTTTCTCCGGGACAGGGGATCAGCCCCAGCATTTT
few	16	TRBJ2-3	TRBV15	TRBD1	CATSRSGQGITDTQYF	TGTGCCACCAGCAGATCAGGACAGGGGATCACAGATACGCAGTATTTT
.	16	TRBJ2-3	TRBV5-1	.	CASSSQGRGLTDTQYF	TGCGCCAGCAGCTCCCAGGGGAGGGGCCTTACAGATACGCAGTATTTT
.	14	TRBJ2-3	TRBV6-4	TRBD2	CASKASGSADTQYF	TGTGCCAGCAAGGCTAGCGGGAGTGCAGATACGCAGTATTTT
.	15	TRBJ2-3	TRBV5-4	TRBD2	CASSFGLAATDTQYF	TGTGCCAGCAGTTTTGGACTAGCGGCCACAGATACGCAGTATTTT
.	16	TRBJ1-2	TRBV4-3	.	CASSQAYGEGNYGYTF	TGCGCCAGCAGCCAAGCCTACGGGGAGGGCAACTATGGCTACACCTTC
.	16	TRBJ1-5	TRBV10-1	TRBD1	CASISYTGTGNQPQHF	TGCGCCAGCATATCTTATACTGGGACAGGGAATCAGCCCCAGCATTTT